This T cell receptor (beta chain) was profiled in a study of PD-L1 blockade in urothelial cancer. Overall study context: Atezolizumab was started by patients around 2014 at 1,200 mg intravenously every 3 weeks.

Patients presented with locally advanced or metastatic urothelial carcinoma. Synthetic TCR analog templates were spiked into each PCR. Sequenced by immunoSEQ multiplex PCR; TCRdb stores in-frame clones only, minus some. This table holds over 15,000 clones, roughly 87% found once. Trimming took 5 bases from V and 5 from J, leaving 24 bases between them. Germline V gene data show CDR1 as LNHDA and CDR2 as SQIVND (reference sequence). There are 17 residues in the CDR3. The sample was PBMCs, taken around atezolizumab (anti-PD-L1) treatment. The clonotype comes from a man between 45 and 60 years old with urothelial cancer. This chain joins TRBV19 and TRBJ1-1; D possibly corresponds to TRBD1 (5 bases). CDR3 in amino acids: CASSVGPGVNVGTEAFF. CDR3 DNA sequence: TGTGCCAGTAGTGTTGGACCGGGGGTGAACGTTGGGACTGAAGCTTTCTTT.